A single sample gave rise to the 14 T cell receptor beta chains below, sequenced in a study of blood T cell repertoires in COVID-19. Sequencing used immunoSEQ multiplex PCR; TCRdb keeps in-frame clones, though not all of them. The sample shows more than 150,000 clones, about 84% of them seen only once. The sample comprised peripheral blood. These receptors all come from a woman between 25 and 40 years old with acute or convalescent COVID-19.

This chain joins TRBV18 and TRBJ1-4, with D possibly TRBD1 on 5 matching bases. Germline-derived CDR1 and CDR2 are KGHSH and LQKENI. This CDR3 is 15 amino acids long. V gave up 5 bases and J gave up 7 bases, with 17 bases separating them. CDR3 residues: CASSSKTGVREKLFF. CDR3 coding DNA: TGTGCCAGCTCATCGAAAACGGGGGTACGTGAAAAACTGTTTTTT. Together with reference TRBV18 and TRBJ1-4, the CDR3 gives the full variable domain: NAGVMQNPRHLVRRRGQEARLRCSPMKGHSHVYWYRQLPEEGLKFMVYLQKENIIDESGMPKERFSAEFPKEGPSILRIQQVVRGDSAAYFCASSSKTGVREKLFFGSGTQLSVL.

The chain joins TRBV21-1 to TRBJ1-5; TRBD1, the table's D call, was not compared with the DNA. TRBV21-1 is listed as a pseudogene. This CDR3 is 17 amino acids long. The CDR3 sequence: CASRRTGEELSNQPQHF. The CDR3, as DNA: TGTGCCAGCAGGAGGACAGGTGAAGAACTCAGCAATCAGCCCCAGCATTTT.

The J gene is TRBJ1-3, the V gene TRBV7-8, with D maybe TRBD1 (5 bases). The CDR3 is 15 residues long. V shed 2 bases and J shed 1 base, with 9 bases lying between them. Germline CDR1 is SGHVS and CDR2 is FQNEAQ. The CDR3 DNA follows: TGTGCCAGCAGCTTACAGGGTAATTCTGGAAACACCATATATTTT. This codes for CASSLQGNSGNTIYF.

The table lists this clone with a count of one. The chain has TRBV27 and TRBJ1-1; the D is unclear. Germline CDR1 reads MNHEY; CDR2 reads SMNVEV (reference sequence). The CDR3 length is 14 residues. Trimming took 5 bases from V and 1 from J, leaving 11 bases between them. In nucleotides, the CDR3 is TGTGCCAGCAGTCCGAGGAGGACGAACACTGAAGCTTTCTTT. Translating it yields CASSPRRTNTEAFF.

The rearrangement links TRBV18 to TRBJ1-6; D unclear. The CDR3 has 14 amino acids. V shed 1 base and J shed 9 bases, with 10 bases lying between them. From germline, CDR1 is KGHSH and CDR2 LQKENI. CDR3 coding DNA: TGTGCCAGCTCACCACGGGCAGTCCTTTCACCCCTCCACTTT. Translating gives CASSPRAVLSPLHF. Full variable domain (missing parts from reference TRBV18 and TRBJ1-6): NAGVMQNPRHLVRRRGQEARLRCSPMKGHSHVYWYRQLPEEGLKFMVYLQKENIIDESGMPKERFSAEFPKEGPSILRIQQVVRGDSAAYFCASSPRAVLSPLHFGNGTRLTVT.

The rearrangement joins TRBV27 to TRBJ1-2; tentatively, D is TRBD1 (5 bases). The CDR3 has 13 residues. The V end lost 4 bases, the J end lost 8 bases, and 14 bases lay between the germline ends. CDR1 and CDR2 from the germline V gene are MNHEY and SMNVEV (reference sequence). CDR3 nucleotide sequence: TGTGCCAGCAGTTCCTGGGACTCTCGGGGCTACACCTTC. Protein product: CASSSWDSRGYTF.

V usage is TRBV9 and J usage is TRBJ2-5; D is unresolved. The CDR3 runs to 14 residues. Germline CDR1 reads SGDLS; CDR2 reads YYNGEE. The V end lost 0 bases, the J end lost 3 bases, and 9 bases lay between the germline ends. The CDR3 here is CASSVGSQKETQYF. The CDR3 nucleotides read TGTGCCAGCAGCGTAGGGAGCCAGAAAGAGACCCAGTACTTC.

The CDR3 spells CASSLELRAGGNEQFF. Written as DNA, the CDR3 is TGTGCCAGCAGCTTAGAGCTCCGGGCAGGAGGGAATGAGCAGTTCTTC. The chain combines TRBV11-1 with TRBJ2-1, with a tentative D call TRBD2 (6 bases). The V gene lost 1 base and the J gene lost 7 bases, with 17 bases spanning the gap. Germline values: CDR1 SGHAT, CDR2 FQDESV (reference sequence). CDR3 length equals 16 residues.

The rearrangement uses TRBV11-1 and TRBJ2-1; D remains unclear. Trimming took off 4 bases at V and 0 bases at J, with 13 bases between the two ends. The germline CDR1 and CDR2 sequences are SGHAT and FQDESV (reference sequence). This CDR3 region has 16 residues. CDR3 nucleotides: TGTGCCAGCAGCTCCCAACAGAGCCGCTCCTACAATGAGCAGTTCTTC. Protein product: CASSSQQSRSYNEQFF.

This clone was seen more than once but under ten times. The CDR3 DNA sequence: TGCGCCAGCAGCCAAGTCACGACTGGCGTATACAATGAGCAGTTCTTC. Translation: CASSQVTTGVYNEQFF. The V gene is TRBV4-1, the J gene TRBJ2-1; D is ambiguous. V shed 1 base and J shed 4 bases, with 14 bases lying between them. Germline V gives CDR1 MGHRA, CDR2 YSYEKL. The CDR3 has 16 amino acids.

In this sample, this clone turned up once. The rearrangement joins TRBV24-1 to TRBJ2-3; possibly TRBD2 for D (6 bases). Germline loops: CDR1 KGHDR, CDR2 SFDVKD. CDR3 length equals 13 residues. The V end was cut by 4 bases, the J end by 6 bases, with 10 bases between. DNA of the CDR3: TGTGCCACCAGTGAAGGAGGGGTGGATACGCAGTATTTT. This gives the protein CATSEGGVDTQYF.

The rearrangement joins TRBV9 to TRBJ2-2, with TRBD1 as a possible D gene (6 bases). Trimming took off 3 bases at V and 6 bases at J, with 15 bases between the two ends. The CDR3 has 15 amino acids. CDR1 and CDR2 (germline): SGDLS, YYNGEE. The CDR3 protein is CASSEYRDLAGELFF. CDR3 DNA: TGTGCCAGCAGCGAATACAGGGATTTGGCCGGGGAGCTGTTTTTT.

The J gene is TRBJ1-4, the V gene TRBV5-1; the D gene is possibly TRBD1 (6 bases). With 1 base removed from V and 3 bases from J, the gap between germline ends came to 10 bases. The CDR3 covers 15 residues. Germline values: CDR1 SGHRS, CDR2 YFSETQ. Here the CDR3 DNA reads TGCGCCAGCAGCTTGAGGGGGTTTGCTAATGAAAAACTGTTTTTT. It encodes CASSLRGFANEKLFF.

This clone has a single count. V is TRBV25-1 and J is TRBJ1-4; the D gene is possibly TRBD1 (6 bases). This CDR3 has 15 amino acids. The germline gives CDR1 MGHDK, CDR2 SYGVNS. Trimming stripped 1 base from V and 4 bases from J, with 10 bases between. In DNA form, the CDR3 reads TGTGCCAGCAGTGAATCGGACAGCTTTAATGAAAAACTGTTTTTT. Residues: CASSESDSFNEKLFF.